The source of this T cell receptor (beta chain) is a study of blood T cell repertoires in COVID-19. The overall study: Acute-phase and convalescent COVID-19 samples originated in the United States, Italy and Spain. Sample material is recorded as cDNA or gDNA derived from T cells, B-cell-depleted T cells, or PBMCs.

The V gene lost 4 bases and the J gene lost 5 bases, with 19 bases spanning the gap. Germline-derived CDR1 and CDR2 are SGHDT and YYEEEE. The CDR3 totals 15 residues. Original methodology: By means of reference gene primer amplification, nucleated cell counts were estimated. The data were produced by immunoSEQ multiplex PCR, yet TCRdb's version contains in-frame clones alone and is incomplete. V and J calls and clone size come straight from that table; D and trimming were deduced from the DNA. The table has under 95,000 clones, around nine tenths seen once. The clonotype was recovered from a woman older than 75 with acute or convalescent COVID-19. V usage is TRBV5-6 and J usage is TRBJ2-7; no clear D. Sample: peripheral blood. The CDR3 sequence: CASSRSPSALDEQYF. The CDR3 nucleotides read TGTGCCAGCAGCCGCTCACCCTCAGCGCTCGACGAGCAGTACTTC.